This record concerns one T cell receptor beta chain sequence. Its antigen is as yet unknown. V gave up 0 bases and J gave up 3 bases, with 9 bases separating them. The CDR3 is made up of 14 amino acids. Germline V gene data show CDR1 as SGHDT and CDR2 as YYEEEE. MiXCR, run by TCRdb on the 5' RACE reads, gives a single entry per CDR3 protein. The data hold approximately 580,000 distinct CDR3 sequences, with about a sixth observed a single time. The sample comes from a study of T cells after yellow fever vaccination. Study findings and constraints: Booster samples showed a return of most primary-vaccination clones (roughly 96% CD4, about 88% CD8).

This receptor was taken from a man aged 18 to 29 who received the YFV17D yellow fever vaccine. Sequencing was performed on PBMCs, taken 5 to 6 days after the first yellow fever vaccination. The chain links TRBV5-6 to TRBJ1-1; D remains ambiguous. The CDR3 DNA reads TGTGCCAGCAGCTTGGGCAACGCGGACACTGAAGCTTTCTTT. Amino acid sequence: CASSLGNADTEAFF. Together with reference TRBV5-6 and TRBJ1-1, the CDR3 gives the full variable domain: DAGVTQSPTHLIKTRGQQVTLRCSPKSGHDTVSWYQQALGQGPQFIFQYYEEEERQRGNFPDRFSGHQFPNYSSELNVNALLLGDSALYLCASSLGNADTEAFFGQGTRLTVV.